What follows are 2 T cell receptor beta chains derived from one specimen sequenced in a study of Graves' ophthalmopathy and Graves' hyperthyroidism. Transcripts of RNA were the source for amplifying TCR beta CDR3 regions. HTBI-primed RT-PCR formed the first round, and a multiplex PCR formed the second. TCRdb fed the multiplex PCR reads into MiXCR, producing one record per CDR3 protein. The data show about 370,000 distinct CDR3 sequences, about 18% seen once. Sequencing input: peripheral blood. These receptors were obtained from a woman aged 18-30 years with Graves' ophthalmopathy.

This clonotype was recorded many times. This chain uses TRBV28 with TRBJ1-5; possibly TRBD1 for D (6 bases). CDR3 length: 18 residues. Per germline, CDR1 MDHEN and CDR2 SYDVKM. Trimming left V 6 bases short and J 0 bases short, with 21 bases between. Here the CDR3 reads CASRPPGGRTYSNQPQHF. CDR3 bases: TGTGCCAGCAGGCCCCCGGGGGGCCGCACTTATAGCAATCAGCCCCAGCATTTT.

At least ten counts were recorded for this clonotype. Here the CDR3 reads CASSSHGQGGETQYF. The CDR3, as DNA: TGCGCCAGCAGCTCCCACGGACAGGGGGGAGAGACCCAGTACTTC. The chain combines TRBV5-1 with TRBJ2-5; 10 nucleotides align to TRBD1. Germline V gene sequence: CDR1 SGHRS, CDR2 YFSETQ. The CDR3 is 15 amino acids. V gave up 3 bases and J gave up 4 bases; unmatched junction bases: 6.